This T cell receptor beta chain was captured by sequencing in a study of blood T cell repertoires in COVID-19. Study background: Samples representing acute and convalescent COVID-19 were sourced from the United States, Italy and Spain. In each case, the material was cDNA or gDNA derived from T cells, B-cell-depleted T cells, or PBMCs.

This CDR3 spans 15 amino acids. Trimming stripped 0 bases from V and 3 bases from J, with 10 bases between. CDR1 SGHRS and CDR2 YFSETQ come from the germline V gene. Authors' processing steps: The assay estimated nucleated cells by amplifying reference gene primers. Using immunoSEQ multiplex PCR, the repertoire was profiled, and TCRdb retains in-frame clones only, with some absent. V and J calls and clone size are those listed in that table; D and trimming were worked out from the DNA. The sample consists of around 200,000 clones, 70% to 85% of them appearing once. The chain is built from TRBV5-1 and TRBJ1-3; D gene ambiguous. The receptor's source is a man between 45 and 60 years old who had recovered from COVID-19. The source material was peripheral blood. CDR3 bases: TGCGCCAGCAGCTTGGCCAGCGGCGATGGAAACACCATATATTTT. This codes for CASSLASGDGNTIYF.